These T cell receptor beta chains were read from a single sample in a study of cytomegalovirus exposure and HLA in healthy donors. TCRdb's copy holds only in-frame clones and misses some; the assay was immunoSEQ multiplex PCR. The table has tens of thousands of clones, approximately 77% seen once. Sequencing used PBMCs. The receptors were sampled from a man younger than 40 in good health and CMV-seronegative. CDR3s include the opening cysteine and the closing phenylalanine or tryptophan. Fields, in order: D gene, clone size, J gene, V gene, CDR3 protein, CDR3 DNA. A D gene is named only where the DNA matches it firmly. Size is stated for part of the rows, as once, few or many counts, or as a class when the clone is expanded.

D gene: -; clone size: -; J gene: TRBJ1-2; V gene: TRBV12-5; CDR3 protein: CASGSPPGGYTF; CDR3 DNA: TGTGCTAGTGGTTCACCGCCAGGGGGCTACACCTTC
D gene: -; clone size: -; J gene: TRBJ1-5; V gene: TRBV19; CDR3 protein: CASSIARGNQPQHF; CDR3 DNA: TGTGCCAGTAGTATAGCCAGGGGCAATCAGCCCCAGCATTTT
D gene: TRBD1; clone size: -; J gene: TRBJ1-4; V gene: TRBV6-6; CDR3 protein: CASSVGTGGEKLFF; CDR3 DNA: TGTGCCAGCAGTGTCGGGACAGGGGGTGAAAAACTGTTTTTT
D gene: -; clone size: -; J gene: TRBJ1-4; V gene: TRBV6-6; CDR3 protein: CASSLPGQREKLFF; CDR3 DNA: TGTGCCAGCAGTTTACCAGGGCAACGGGAAAAACTGTTTTTT
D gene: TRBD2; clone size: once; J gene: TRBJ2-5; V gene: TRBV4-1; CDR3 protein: CASSPDPTLAGGETQYF; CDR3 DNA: TGCGCCAGCAGCCCCGACCCAACACTAGCGGGGGGCGAGACCCAGTACTTC
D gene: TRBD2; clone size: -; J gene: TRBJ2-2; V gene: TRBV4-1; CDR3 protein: CASSQVASGGLNTGELFF; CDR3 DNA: TGCGCCAGCAGCCAAGTTGCTAGCGGGGGGCTGAACACCGGGGAGCTGTTTTTT
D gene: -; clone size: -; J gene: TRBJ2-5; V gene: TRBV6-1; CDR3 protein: CASSDWGLDPRQETQYF; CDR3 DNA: TGTGCCAGCAGTGATTGGGGGCTAGATCCCCGCCAAGAGACCCAGTACTTC
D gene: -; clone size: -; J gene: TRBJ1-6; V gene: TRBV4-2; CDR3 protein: CASSQERGSGVNSPLHF; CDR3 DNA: TGTGCCAGCAGCCAAGAGCGGGGGTCCGGGGTAAATTCACCCCTCCACTTT
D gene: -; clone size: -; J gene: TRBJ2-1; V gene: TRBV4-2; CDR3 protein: CASSQVQGSYNEQFF; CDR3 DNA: TGTGCCAGCAGCCAAGTCCAGGGTTCCTACAATGAGCAGTTCTTC
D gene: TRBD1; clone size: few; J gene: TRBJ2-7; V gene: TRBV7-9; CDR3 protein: CASSLVWTGASYEQYF; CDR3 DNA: TGTGCCAGCAGCTTAGTTTGGACAGGGGCCTCCTACGAGCAGTACTTC
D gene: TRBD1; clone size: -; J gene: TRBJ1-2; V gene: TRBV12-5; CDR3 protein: CASGTGTGYGYTF; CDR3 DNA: TGTGCTAGTGGTACCGGGACAGGGTATGGCTACACCTTC
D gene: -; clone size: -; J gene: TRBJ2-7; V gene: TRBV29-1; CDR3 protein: CSVEGDRDSYEQYF; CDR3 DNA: TGCAGCGTTGAAGGTGACCGGGATTCCTACGAGCAGTACTTC
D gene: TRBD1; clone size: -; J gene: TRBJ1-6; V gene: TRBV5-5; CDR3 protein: CASSFDDRENSPLHF; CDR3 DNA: TGTGCCAGCAGCTTTGACGACAGGGAGAATTCACCCCTCCACTTT
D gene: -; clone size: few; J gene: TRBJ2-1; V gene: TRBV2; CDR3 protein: CASSGEGDEFF; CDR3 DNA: TGTGCCAGCAGTGGCGAGGGAGATGAGTTCTTC
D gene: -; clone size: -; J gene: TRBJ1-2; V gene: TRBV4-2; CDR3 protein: CASSQASGYTF; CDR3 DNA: TGTGCCAGCAGCCAAGCCTCCGGCTACACCTTC
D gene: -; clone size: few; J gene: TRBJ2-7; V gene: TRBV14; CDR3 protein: CASSQVRRGILNMTYEQYF; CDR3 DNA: TGTGCCAGCAGCCAAGTCCGGAGGGGAATACTCAACATGACCTACGAGCAGTACTTC
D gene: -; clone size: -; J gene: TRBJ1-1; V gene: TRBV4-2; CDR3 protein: CASSQVPGSTEAFF; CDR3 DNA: TGTGCCAGCAGCCAAGTTCCGGGAAGCACTGAAGCTTTCTTT